The source of this T cell receptor beta chain is a study of tumor and adjacent non-tumor tissue in lung cancer. Study-wide points: Tumor tissue had significantly higher TCR diversity than normal lung.

CDR3 length equals 15 residues. Germline CDR1 and CDR2: KGHSH and LQKENI. RNA was extracted from bulk tissue without any cell sorting. Donors were chemotherapy-naive, newly diagnosed lung cancer surgical patients in China, August–late 2014. TCRbeta libraries were built with three rounds of nested PCR, modified from ARM-PCR. TCRdb re-analysed the multiplex PCR reads in MiXCR, keeping a single row per CDR3 protein. The table lists under 250,000 distinct CDR3 sequences, approximately 74% of them singletons, with 20% to 25% in the top ten. With respect to this clonotype: Its specificity is unknown. Germline and junction disagree at one end, which may indicate a read error.

The V and J genes are TRBV18 and TRBJ2-7; the match to TRBD1 covers 9 bases. Sequencing was carried out using lung tumor tissue. The clonotype originates from a man aged 60 to 75 with non-small cell lung cancer. The CDR3 region is CASSPPGQGSHEQYF. The CDR3 DNA reads TGTGCCAGCTCACCTCCGGGACAGGGCTCCCACGAGCAGTACTTC.